This T cell receptor beta chain was documented in a study of cytomegalovirus exposure and HLA in healthy donors. About the research overall: A previous analysis identified 95 million to 140 million unique TCR beta sequences derived from roughly 180 million T cells.

The CDR3 spans 15 residues. V was trimmed by 4 bases and J by 0 bases, leaving 12 bases between them. The V gene's germline CDR1 is GTSNPN and CDR2 SVGIG (reference sequence). Researchers ran the PCR with 60 Vbeta and 13 Jbeta primers. Method: immunoSEQ multiplex PCR; TCRdb's copy keeps in-frame clones and lacks some. The table gives tens of thousands of clones; the top ten clones make up around 2.5% of it. The study, taken as a whole, reports: Later on, an analysis tied around 17,000 TCR beta sequences to HLA alleles at 0.05 false discovery rate. Follow-up analysis seemed to connect common viral pathogens with several of the most significant clusters identified.

As regards this clone: What it binds is unknown.

The V gene is TRBV30, the J gene TRBJ2-2; D is unresolved. The receptor was derived from a man aged 40-49 years in good health and CMV-seronegative. Sequencing used PBMCs. The DNA of the CDR3 is TGTGCCTGGACACGGCTAGTCTCGAACACCGGGGAGCTGTTTTTT. This translates into CAWTRLVSNTGELFF. The full variable domain, its missing parts supplied by reference TRBV30 and TRBJ2-2, is SQTIHQWPATLVQPVGSPLSLECTVEGTSNPNLYWYRQAAGRGLQLLFYSVGIGQISSEVPQNLSASRPQDRQFILSSKKLLLSDSGFYLCAWTRLVSNTGELFFGEGSRLTVL.